A selection of T cell receptor beta chains follows, all from one sample in a study of CD8 T cells in Susac syndrome. MiXCR was run by TCRdb on the immunoSEQ multiplex PCR reads, yielding one entry per CDR3 protein. The sample includes about 66,000 distinct CDR3 sequences, 85% to 95% of them seen just once. The sequenced sample consisted of CD8+ T cells from PBMCs. These receptors came from a human donor with multiple sclerosis. CDR3s include the opening cysteine and the closing phenylalanine or tryptophan. A D gene is named only where the DNA matches it firmly. Size is omitted from some rows. Given values are once, few, many or a class for expanded clones.

J | size | V | D | DNA | CDR3
TRBJ1-1 | - | TRBV20-1 | TRBD1 | TGCAGTGCGAGGGACAGGGGTGGGACTGAAGCTTTCTTT | CSARDRGGTEAFF
TRBJ1-2 | - | TRBV28 | - | TGTGCCAGCAACCCCGAGACAGGCACACCTAACTATGGCTACACCTTC | CASNPETGTPNYGYTF
TRBJ2-1 | - | TRBV11-2 | TRBD1 | TGTGCCAGCAGCCCATTCCCGGACAGGACCTACAATGAGCAGTTCTTC | CASSPFPDRTYNEQFF
TRBJ2-7 | once | TRBV27 | TRBD1 | TGTGCCAGCAGATCAATGAGCCCGGGACAGGGGTCATACGAGCAGTACTTC | CASRSMSPGQGSYEQYF
TRBJ1-1 | - | TRBV3-1 | - | TGTGCCAGCAGCCAAGATTCCAGCTACACTGAAGCTTTCTTT | CASSQDSSYTEAFF
TRBJ1-2 | - | TRBV4-2 | - | TGTGCCAGCAGCGTCGCGGCCGCGCTGTTTGGCTACACCTTC | CASSVAAALFGYTF
TRBJ2-1 | - | TRBV9 | - | TGTGCCAGCAGCCTTTGGGACAAGGAGCAGTTCTTC | CASSLWDKEQFF
TRBJ2-3 | - | TRBV24-1 | TRBD2 | TGTGCCACCAGTTCCCGTAGCGGGGGCACAGATACGCAGTATTTT | CATSSRSGGTDTQYF
TRBJ2-1 | - | TRBV5-1 | TRBD2 | TGCGCCAGCAGCCCCGGTGGTAGCGGGGGGGAGCAGTTCTTC | CASSPGGSGGEQFF
TRBJ2-2 | - | TRBV28 | - | TGTGCCAGCAGCCATGGGTGGGTCACCGGGGAGCTGTTTTTT | CASSHGWVTGELFF
TRBJ2-5 | once | TRBV3-1 | TRBD2 | TGTGCCAGCAGCCAAGATTTGGCTAGCGGGAGGCCTACTAAAGAGACCCAGTACTTC | CASSQDLASGRPTKETQYF
TRBJ2-5 | - | TRBV7-6 | - | TGTGCCAGCAGCCATGCACAGGGAGGTCGAGAGACCCAGTACTTC | CASSHAQGGRETQYF
TRBJ2-7 | - | TRBV3-1 | - | TGTGCCAGCAGCCAAGACAGATCCTACGAGCAGTACTTC | CASSQDRSYEQYF
TRBJ2-7 | - | TRBV27 | - | TGTGCCAGCGGAAGACAGTATCCCTACGAGCAGTACTTC | CASGRQYPYEQYF
TRBJ2-1 | once | TRBV29-1 | - | TGCAGCGTTGACCGACAGGTCCCCTACAATGAGCAGTTCTTC | CSVDRQVPYNEQFF
TRBJ1-2 | - | TRBV12-3/TRBV12-4 | - | TGTGCCAGCAGTTTACGCAGGGGCTATGGCTACACCTTC | CASSLRRGYGYTF